This T cell receptor beta chain was captured in a study of regulatory T cells in long-lasting Graves disease. This clonotype has a count of ten or more. Its specificity is unknown. The sample's time point: newly diagnosed GD, antithyroid drugs for less than 3 months. The TCR library used RNA extracted from PBMCs. Around 9 milliliters of peripheral blood were drawn into EDTA tubes. General study results and limits: Having only a small sample size may have limited accuracy.

CDR1 and CDR2 (germline): SEHNR, FQNEAQ (reference sequence). The CDR3 is made up of 13 amino acids. Trimming pared 7 bases from V and 4 bases from J, leaving 12 bases between. HTBI primers from iRepertoire and Arm-PCR of CDR3 regions yielded the TCR beta libraries. Under the authors' procedure: Across the samples, identification revealed some 64 TRBV and 12 to 15 TRBJ segments. TCRdb re-analysed the multiplex PCR reads in MiXCR, keeping a single row per CDR3 protein. TCRdb, not the original authors, processed these V and J calls. The data hold fewer than 350,000 distinct CDR3 sequences, with about 18% observed a single time.

The source material was peripheral blood mononuclear cells (PBMCs), sampled at new diagnosis, from a patient treated with antithyroid drugs. The chain couples TRBV7-9 to TRBJ2-3; D may be TRBD2 (5 bases). The TCR sequence derives from a female donor with Graves disease. CDR3 DNA sequence: TGTGCCAGCACCCCATGGGGAGCAGATACGCAGTATTTT. The encoded protein is CASTPWGADTQYF.